The T cell receptor (beta chain) described here comes from a study of T cell repertoires in cytomegalovirus infection. TCRdb ran MiXCR on the reads and lists one entry per CDR3 protein. Counted here are some 940,000 distinct CDR3 sequences, approximately 32% occurring once; the ten biggest clones make up around 15%. The length of the CDR3 is 14 residues. The germline V gene has CDR1 SGHTA and CDR2 FQGNSA. Trimming left V 3 bases short and J 4 bases short, with 12 bases between. This clonotype has at least ten counts. Its antigen remains unidentified. The input for sequencing was cultured CD8+ T cells from PBMCs, taken from culture after CMV antigen stimulation. The TCR sequence derives from a human donor in good health (CMV status not recorded). Some clones in this sample may be carry-over from other donors' samples. The rearrangement uses TRBV7-2 and TRBJ2-5; D may be TRBD1 (6 bases). The CDR3 loop reads CASSFYLGGETQYF. CDR3 in DNA: TGTGCCAGCAGCTTCTACCTAGGGGGAGAGACCCAGTACTTC. The full variable domain, with the rest looked up from reference TRBV7-2 and TRBJ2-5, is GAGVSQSPSNKVTEKGKDVELRCDPISGHTALYWYRQSLGQGLEFLIYFQGNSAPDKSGLPSDRFSAERTGGSVSTLTIQRTQQEDSAVYLCASSFYLGGETQYFGPGTRLLVL.